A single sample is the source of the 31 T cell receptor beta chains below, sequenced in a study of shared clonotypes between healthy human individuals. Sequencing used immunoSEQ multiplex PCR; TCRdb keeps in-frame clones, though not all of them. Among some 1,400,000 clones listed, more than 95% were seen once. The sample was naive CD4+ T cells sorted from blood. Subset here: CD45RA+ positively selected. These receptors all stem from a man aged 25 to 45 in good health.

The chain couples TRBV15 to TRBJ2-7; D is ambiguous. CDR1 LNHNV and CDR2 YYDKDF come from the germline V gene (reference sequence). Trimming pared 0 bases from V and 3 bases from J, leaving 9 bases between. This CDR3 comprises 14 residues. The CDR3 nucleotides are TGTGCCACCAGCAGAGATCTGGGCGGCTACGAGCAGTACTTC. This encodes CATSRDLGGYEQYF.

The CDR3 DNA follows: TGTGCCAGCAGTCACGGTGGGGGGAACACCGGGGAGCTGTTTTTT. This codes for CASSHGGGNTGELFF. This sequence joins TRBV6-5 and TRBJ2-2, with D possibly being TRBD1 or TRBD2 (5 bases each). The CDR3 spans 15 residues. The germline V gene encodes CDR1 MNHEY and CDR2 SVGAGI. V lost 5 bases and J 1 base, leaving 11 bases between the germline ends.

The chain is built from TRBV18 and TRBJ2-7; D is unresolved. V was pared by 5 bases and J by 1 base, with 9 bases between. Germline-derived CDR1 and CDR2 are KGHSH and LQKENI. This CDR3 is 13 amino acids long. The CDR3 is CASSTTASYEQYF. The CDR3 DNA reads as TGTGCCAGCTCAACAACAGCTTCCTACGAGCAGTACTTC.

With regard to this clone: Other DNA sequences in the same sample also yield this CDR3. The chain's CDR3 is CSVEAREGPDTQYF. The DNA for the CDR3 is TGCAGCGTTGAAGCACGGGAGGGCCCTGATACGCAGTATTTT. The chain combines TRBV29-1 with TRBJ2-3; TRBD2 matches at 8 bases. Germline V gives CDR1 SQVTM, CDR2 ANQGSEA. The CDR3 loop spans 14 amino acids. The V and J ends lost 1 base and 6 bases, in that order; junction bases with no gene match: 6.

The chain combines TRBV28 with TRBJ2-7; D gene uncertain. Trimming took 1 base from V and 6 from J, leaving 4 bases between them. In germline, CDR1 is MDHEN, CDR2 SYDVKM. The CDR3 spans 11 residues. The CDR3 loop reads CASSLSLEQYF. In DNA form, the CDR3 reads TGTGCCAGCAGTTTATCCCTCGAGCAGTACTTC.

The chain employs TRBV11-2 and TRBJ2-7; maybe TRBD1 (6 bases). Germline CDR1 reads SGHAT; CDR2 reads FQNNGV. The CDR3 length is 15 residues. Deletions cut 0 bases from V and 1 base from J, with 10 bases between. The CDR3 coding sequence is TGTGCCAGCAGCTTAGAGAGGACAGTATCCTACGAGCAGTACTTC. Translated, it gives CASSLERTVSYEQYF.

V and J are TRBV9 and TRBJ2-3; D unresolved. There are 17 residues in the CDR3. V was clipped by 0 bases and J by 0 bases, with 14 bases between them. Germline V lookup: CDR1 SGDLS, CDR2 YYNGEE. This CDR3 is CASSVGRTQQSTDTQYF. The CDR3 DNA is TGTGCCAGCAGCGTAGGAAGAACGCAACAGAGCACAGATACGCAGTATTTT.

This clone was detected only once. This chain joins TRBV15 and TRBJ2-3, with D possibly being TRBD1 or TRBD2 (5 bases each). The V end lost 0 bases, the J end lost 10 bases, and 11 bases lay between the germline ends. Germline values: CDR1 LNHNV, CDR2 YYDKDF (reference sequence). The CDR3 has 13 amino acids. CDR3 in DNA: TGTGCCACCAGCAGAGATTTTGGGGACGCGCAGTATTTT. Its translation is CATSRDFGDAQYF.

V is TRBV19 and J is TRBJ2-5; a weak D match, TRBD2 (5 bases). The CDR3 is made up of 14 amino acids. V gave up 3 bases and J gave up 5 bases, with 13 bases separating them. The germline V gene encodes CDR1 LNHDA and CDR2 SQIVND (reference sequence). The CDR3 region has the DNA TGTGCCAGTAGTATGACCCCGACGGGGGAGACCCAGTACTTC. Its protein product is CASSMTPTGETQYF.

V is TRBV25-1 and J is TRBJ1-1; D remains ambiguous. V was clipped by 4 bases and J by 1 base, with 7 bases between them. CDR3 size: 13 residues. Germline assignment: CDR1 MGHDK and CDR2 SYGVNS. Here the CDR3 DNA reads TGTGCCAGCAGTGCACAGACGAACACTGAAGCTTTCTTT. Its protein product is CASSAQTNTEAFF.

DNA of the CDR3: TGCGCCAGCAGCTTGGAAAGGGTGAGCGAGACCCAGTACTTC. Encoded protein: CASSLERVSETQYF. The chain uses TRBV5-1 and TRBJ2-5; D call uncertain. The CDR3 consists of 14 residues. V gave up 0 bases and J gave up 5 bases, with 11 bases separating them. Per the germline V gene, CDR1 is SGHRS and CDR2 is YFSETQ.

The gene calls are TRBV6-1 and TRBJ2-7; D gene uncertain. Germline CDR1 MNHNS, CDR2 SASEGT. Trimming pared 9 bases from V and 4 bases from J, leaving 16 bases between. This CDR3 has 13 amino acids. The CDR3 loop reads CASQRLHKYEQYF. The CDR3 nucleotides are TGTGCCAGTCAGAGACTCCACAAGTACGAGCAGTACTTC.

CDR3 amino acids: CASSLPGLLSGELFF. CDR3 nucleotides: TGTGCCAGCAGCTTACCGGGACTATTATCCGGGGAGCTGTTTTTT. The chain is built from TRBV28 and TRBJ2-2; 7 bases fit TRBD2. V shed 6 bases and J 6 bases; nucleotides not matched to a gene: 10. The CDR3 contains 15 residues. Germline V gene sequence: CDR1 MDHEN, CDR2 SYDVKM.

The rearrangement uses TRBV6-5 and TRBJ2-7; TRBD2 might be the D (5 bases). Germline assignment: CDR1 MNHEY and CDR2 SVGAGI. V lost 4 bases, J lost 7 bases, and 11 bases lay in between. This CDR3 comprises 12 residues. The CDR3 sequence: CASSSRTDEQYF. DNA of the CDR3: TGTGCCAGCAGTTCTCGGACTGATGAGCAGTACTTC.

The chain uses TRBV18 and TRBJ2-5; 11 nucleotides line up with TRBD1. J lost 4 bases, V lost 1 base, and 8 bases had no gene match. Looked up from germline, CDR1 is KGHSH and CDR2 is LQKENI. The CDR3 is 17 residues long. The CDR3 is CASSPQDRGRGLETQYF. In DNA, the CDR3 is TGTGCCAGCTCACCACAGGACAGGGGGCGAGGATTAGAGACCCAGTACTTC.

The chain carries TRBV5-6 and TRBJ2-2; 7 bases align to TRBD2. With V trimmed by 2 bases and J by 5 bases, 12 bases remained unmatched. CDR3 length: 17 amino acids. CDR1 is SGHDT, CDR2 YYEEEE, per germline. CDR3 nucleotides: TGTGCCAGCAGCTTTAGGGTCTCGCGGGAGTGGACCGGGGAGCTGTTTTTT. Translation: CASSFRVSREWTGELFF. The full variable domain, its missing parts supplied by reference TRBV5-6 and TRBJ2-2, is DAGVTQSPTHLIKTRGQQVTLRCSPKSGHDTVSWYQQALGQGPQFIFQYYEEEERQRGNFPDRFSGHQFPNYSSELNVNALLLGDSALYLCASSFRVSREWTGELFFGEGSRLTVL.

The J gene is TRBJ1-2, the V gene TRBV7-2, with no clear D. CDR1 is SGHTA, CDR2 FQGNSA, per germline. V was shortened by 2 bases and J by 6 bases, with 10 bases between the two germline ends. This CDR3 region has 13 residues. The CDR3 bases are TGTGCCAGCAGCTTATCGCAGTCGGATGGCTACACCTTC. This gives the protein CASSLSQSDGYTF.

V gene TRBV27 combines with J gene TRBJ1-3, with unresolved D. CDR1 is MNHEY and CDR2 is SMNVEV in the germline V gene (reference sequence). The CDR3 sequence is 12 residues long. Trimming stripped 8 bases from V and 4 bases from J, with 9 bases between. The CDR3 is CASGSRGNTIYF. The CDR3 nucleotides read TGTGCCAGCGGCTCCAGGGGAAACACCATATATTTT.

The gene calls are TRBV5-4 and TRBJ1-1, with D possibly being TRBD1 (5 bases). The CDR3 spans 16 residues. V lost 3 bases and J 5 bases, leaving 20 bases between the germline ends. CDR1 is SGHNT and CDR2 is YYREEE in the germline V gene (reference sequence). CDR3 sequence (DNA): TGTGCCAGCAGCTCGTTCACCCCGGGGCTCGGGACTGAAGCTTTCTTT. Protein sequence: CASSSFTPGLGTEAFF.

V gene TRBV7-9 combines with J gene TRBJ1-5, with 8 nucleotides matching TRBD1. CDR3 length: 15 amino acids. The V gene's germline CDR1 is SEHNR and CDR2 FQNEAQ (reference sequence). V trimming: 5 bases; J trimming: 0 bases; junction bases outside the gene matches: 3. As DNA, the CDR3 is TGTGCCAGCAGCAGTGGACAGGGTAGCAATCAGCCCCAGCATTTT. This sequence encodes CASSSGQGSNQPQHF.

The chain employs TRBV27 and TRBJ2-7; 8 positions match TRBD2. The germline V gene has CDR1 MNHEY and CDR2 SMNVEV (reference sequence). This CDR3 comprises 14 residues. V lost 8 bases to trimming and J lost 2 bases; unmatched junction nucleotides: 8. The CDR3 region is CASRGTSPTYEQYF. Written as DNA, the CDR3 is TGTGCCAGCCGCGGGACTAGTCCTACCTACGAGCAGTACTTC.

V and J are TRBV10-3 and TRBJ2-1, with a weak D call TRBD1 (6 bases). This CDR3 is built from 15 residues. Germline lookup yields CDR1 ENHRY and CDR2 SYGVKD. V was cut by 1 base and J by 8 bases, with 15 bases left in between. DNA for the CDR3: TGTGCCATCAGTGAGTTGAGGGACAAGGGTCATGAGCAGTTCTTC. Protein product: CAISELRDKGHEQFF.

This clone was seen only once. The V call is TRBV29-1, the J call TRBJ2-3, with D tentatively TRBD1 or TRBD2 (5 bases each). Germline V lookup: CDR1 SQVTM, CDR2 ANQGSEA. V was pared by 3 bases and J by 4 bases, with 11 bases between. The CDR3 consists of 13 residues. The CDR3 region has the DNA TGCAGCGTTGAGAAACGGGACCCAGATACGCAGTATTTT. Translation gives CSVEKRDPDTQYF.

Here the CDR3 DNA reads TGTGCCAGCAGTCCAAAGCGGGAGCGGGAGACCCAGTACTTC. Translating gives CASSPKRERETQYF. This chain joins TRBV9 and TRBJ2-5; 8 nucleotides align to TRBD2. The CDR3 length is 14 residues. V dropped 5 bases and J dropped 5; count of bases not matched to a gene: 8. The V gene's germline CDR1 is SGDLS and CDR2 YYNGEE.

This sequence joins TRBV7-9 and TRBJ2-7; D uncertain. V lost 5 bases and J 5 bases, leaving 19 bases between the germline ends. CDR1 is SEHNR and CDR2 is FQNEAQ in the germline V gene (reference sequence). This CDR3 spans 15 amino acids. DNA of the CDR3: TGTGCCAGCAGCCTATTACAGAGTAGGAAAGACGAGCAGTACTTC. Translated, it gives CASSLLQSRKDEQYF.

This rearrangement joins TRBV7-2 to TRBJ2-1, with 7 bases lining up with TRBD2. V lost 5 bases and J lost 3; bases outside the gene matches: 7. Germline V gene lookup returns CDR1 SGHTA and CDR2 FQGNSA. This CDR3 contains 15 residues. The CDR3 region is CASSPTSGNYNEQFF. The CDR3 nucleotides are TGTGCCAGCAGCCCCACAAGCGGGAACTACAATGAGCAGTTCTTC.

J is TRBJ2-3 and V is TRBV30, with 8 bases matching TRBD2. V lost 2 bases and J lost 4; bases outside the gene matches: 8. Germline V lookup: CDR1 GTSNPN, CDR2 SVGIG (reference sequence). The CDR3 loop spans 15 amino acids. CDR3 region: CAWSFGGGFADTQYF. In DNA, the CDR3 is TGTGCCTGGAGTTTCGGCGGGGGGTTTGCAGATACGCAGTATTTT.

The CDR3 DNA reads as TGTGCTAGTGGATCGGGGCTCAACACTGAAGCTTTCTTT. Translating it yields CASGSGLNTEAFF. This chain uses TRBV12-5 with TRBJ1-1; D possibly corresponds to TRBD1 (5 bases). The CDR3 runs to 13 residues. With 6 bases removed from V and 2 bases from J, the gap between germline ends came to 10 bases. Germline V gene sequence: CDR1 LGHNT, CDR2 FRNRAP. Combining the CDR3 with reference TRBV12-5 and TRBJ1-1 gives the whole variable domain DARVTQTPRHKVTEMGQEVTMRCQPILGHNTVFWYRQTMMQGLELLAYFRNRAPLDDSGMPKDRFSAEMPDATLATLKIQPSEPRDSAVYFCASGSGLNTEAFFGQGTRLTVV.

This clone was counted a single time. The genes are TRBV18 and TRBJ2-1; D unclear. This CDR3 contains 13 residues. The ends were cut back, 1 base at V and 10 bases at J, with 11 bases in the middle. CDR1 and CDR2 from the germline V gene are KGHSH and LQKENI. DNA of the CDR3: TGTGCCAGCTCACCACTTCAGATATTCGAGCAGTTCTTC. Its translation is CASSPLQIFEQFF. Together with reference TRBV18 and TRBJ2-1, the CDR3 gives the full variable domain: NAGVMQNPRHLVRRRGQEARLRCSPMKGHSHVYWYRQLPEEGLKFMVYLQKENIIDESGMPKERFSAEFPKEGPSILRIQQVVRGDSAAYFCASSPLQIFEQFFGPGTRLTVL.

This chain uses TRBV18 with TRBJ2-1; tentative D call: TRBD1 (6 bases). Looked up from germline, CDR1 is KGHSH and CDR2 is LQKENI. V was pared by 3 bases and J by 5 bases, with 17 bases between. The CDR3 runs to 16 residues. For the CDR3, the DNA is TGTGCCAGCTCACCCGGACAGTTAAGGTCGAACAATGAGCAGTTCTTC. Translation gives CASSPGQLRSNNEQFF.

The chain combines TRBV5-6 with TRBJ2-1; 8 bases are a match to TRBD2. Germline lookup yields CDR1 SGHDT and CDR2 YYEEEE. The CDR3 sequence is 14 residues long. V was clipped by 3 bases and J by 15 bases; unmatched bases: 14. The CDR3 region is CASSSNGRVSGGFF. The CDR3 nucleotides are TGTGCCAGCAGCTCAAACGGGAGGGTCTCGGGAGGGTTCTTC.